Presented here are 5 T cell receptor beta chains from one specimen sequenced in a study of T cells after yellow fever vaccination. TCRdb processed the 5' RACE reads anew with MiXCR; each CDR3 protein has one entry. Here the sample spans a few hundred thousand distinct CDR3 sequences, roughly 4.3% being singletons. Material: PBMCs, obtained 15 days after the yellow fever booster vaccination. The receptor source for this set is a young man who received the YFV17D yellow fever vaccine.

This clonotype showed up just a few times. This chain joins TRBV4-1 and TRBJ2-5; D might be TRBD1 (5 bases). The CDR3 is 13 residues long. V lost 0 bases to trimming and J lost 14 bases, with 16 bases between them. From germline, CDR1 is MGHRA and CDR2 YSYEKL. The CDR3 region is CASSQEGVPEPYF. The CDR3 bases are TGCGCCAGCAGCCAAGAAGGGGTTCCGGAGCCATACTTC.

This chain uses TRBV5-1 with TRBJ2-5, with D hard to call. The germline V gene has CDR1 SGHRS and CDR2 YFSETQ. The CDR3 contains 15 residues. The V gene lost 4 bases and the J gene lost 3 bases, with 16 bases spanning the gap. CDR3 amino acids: CASSPPPGGEETQYF. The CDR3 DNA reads TGCGCCAGCAGCCCGCCGCCCGGCGGAGAAGAGACCCAGTACTTC. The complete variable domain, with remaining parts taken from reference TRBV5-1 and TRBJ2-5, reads KAGVTQTPRYLIKTRGQQVTLSCSPISGHRSVSWYQQTPGQGLQFLFEYFSETQRNKGNFPGRFSGRQFSNSRSEMNVSTLELGDSALYLCASSPPPGGEETQYFGPGTRLLVL.

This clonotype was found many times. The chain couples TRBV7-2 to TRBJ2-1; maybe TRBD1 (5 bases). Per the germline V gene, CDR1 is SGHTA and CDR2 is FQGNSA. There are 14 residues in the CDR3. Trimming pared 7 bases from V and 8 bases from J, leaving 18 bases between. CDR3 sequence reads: CASNPRLGQDEQFF. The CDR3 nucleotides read TGTGCCAGCAACCCTAGGTTGGGGCAGGATGAGCAGTTCTTC.

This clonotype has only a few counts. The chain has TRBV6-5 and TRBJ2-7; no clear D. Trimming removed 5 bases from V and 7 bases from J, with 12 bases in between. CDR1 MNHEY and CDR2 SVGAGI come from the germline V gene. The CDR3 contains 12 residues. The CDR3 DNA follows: TGTGCCAGCAGTAACCCCTTTCGGGAGCAGTACTTC. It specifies CASSNPFREQYF.

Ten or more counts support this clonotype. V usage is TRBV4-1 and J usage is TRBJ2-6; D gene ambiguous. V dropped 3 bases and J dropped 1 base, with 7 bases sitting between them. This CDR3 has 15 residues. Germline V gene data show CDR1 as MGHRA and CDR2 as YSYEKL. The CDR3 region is CASSQARSGANVLTF. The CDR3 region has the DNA TGCGCCAGCAGCCAGGCCAGATCTGGGGCCAACGTCCTGACTTTC.